Listed here are 17 T cell receptor beta chains from one sample, sequenced in a study of blood T cells in healthy people across ages. Sample-barcoded 5' priming and a J-beta primer mix drove a second PCR of roughly 7 to 11 cycles. TCRdb passed the 5' RACE reads through MiXCR, listing each CDR3 protein once. The sample gives 700,000 to 1,000,000 distinct CDR3 sequences, roughly 44% of which show up once; about a fifth is in the top ten. The sample was blood. Receptors originate from a man between 60 and 75 years old in good health.

This sequence joins TRBV15 and TRBJ2-7; perhaps TRBD2 as D (5 bases). Trimming took off 1 base at V and 2 bases at J, with 12 bases between the two ends. This CDR3 spans 15 amino acids. The germline V gene encodes CDR1 LNHNV and CDR2 YYDKDF (reference sequence). The CDR3 reads CATSRGGQGTYEQYF. In DNA, the CDR3 is TGTGCCACCAGCAGAGGAGGGCAAGGGACCTACGAGCAGTACTTC.

On this clonotype: An end of the junction does not agree with germline; a read error may underlie this. The chain joins TRBV11-2 to TRBJ2-5, with D possibly TRBD1 on 6 matching bases. The CDR3 runs to 14 residues. Germline lookup yields CDR1 SGHAT and CDR2 FQNNGV. CDR3 DNA sequence: TGTGTCAGCAGCTTAGGGGGTAATGGAGAGACCCAGTACTTC. Translating gives CVSSLGGNGETQYF.

This chain connects TRBV4-3 to TRBJ2-5; D might be TRBD1 (5 bases). With 6 bases removed from V and 4 bases from J, the gap between germline ends came to 18 bases. This CDR3 region has 15 residues. In germline, CDR1 is LGHNA, CDR2 YSLEER. The CDR3 DNA reads as TGCGCCAGCAGTGAAGGGGCTTTTTCTATAGAGACCCAGTACTTC. This codes for CASSEGAFSIETQYF.

Of note for this clonotype: The junction and the germline gene differ at one end; a read error may be behind it. The V gene is TRBV4-1, the J gene TRBJ1-5; D is unclear. Germline V gene sequence: CDR1 MGHRA, CDR2 YSYEKL. This CDR3 contains 15 residues. For the CDR3, the DNA is TGCGCCAGCAGCCAAGGTCATGATAGCAATCAGCCCCCGCATTTT. Protein sequence: CASSQGHDSNQPPHF.

The chain employs TRBV15 and TRBJ2-7; 8 bases map to TRBD1. V was pared by 5 bases and J by 0 bases, with 12 bases of the junction left unmatched. This CDR3 is 17 amino acids long. CDR1 LNHNV and CDR2 YYDKDF come from the germline V gene (reference sequence). Here the CDR3 DNA reads TGTGCCACCAGCCCTCCCGACAGGGGTAGTAGCTCCTACGAGCAGTACTTC. Translating it yields CATSPPDRGSSSYEQYF.

This rearrangement joins TRBV11-2 to TRBJ1-6; the match to TRBD1 covers 10 bases. Germline lookup yields CDR1 SGHAT and CDR2 FQNNGV. With 5 bases clipped from V and 7 bases from J, the junction kept 8 bases outside the gene matches. The length of the CDR3 is 16 residues. This CDR3 is CASSLAGTGVNSPLHF. Written as DNA, the CDR3 is TGTGCCAGCAGCCTAGCCGGGACAGGGGTCAATTCACCCCTCCACTTT.

This clonotype was found a few times. The V call is TRBV5-6, the J call TRBJ2-7; D remains unclear. Trimming pared 4 bases from V and 2 bases from J, leaving 10 bases between. Germline V lookup: CDR1 SGHDT, CDR2 YYEEEE. The CDR3 is 13 residues long. In DNA form, the CDR3 reads TGTGCCAGCAGCAGTGATCGTCCCTACGAGCAGTACTTC. Translated, it gives CASSSDRPYEQYF.

Comment on this clonotype: One end of the junction is discordant with germline, which a read error may explain. The V gene is TRBV4-3, the J gene TRBJ2-3; possible D gene TRBD2, 6 bases. This CDR3 is 15 amino acids long. Germline values: CDR1 LGHNA, CDR2 YSLEER. The CDR3 bases are TGCGCCAGTAGCCAAGATGGCTCGGGGGCAGATACGCAGTATTTT. Its protein product is CASSQDGSGADTQYF.

This chain uses TRBV2 with TRBJ1-2; tentatively, D is TRBD1 (5 bases). V lost 5 bases, J lost 2 bases, and 12 bases lay in between. Germline V gene sequence: CDR1 SNHLY, CDR2 FYNNEI. CDR3 length: 14 amino acids. The CDR3 DNA sequence: TGTGCCAGCAGTTCGGACATATGGAACTATGGCTACACCTTC. Its translation: CASSSDIWNYGYTF.

The chain is built from TRBV7-9 and TRBJ2-1, with a possible D match to TRBD2 (6 bases). This CDR3 comprises 15 residues. Germline CDR1 and CDR2: SEHNR and FQNEAQ (reference sequence). Trimming cost V 1 base and J 5 bases, with 12 bases left between them. The CDR3, as DNA: TGTGCCAGCAGCTTAGGACGGGGACTCGACAATGAGCAGTTCTTC. Translated: CASSLGRGLDNEQFF.

This clonotype was seen just once. The V call is TRBV9, the J call TRBJ2-3, with TRBD1 matching over 9 bases. The germline V gene encodes CDR1 SGDLS and CDR2 YYNGEE. The CDR3 sequence is 17 residues long. J was trimmed by 3 bases and V by 0 bases; bases with no gene match: 8. The CDR3 spells CASSVAPPGTGTDTQYF. CDR3 nucleotides: TGTGCCAGCAGCGTAGCGCCCCCCGGGACAGGGACAGATACGCAGTATTTT. Using reference TRBV9 and TRBJ2-3 for the parts outside the CDR3, the full variable domain is DSGVTQTPKHLITATGQRVTLRCSPRSGDLSVYWYQQSLDQGLQFLIQYYNGEERAKGNILERFSAQQFPDLHSELNLSSLELGDSALYFCASSVAPPGTGTDTQYFGPGTRLTVL.

V gene TRBV4-3 combines with J gene TRBJ2-2; D may be TRBD1 or TRBD2 (5 bases each). Trimming left V 3 bases short and J 6 bases short, with 17 bases between. The germline CDR1 and CDR2 sequences are LGHNA and YSLEER. The CDR3 has 16 amino acids. The CDR3 spells CASSQGTASSAGELFF. The CDR3 bases are TGCGCCAGCAGCCAGGGGACCGCGTCTTCCGCCGGGGAGCTGTTTTTT.

This clonotype was recorded a few times. The chain has TRBV24-1 and TRBJ2-3; D gene uncertain. The CDR3 runs to 11 residues. CDR1 and CDR2 (germline): KGHDR, SFDVKD. The V gene lost 5 bases and the J gene lost 4 bases, with 3 bases spanning the gap. The CDR3 DNA reads TGTGCCACCAGTGGCTCAGATACGCAGTATTTT. Residues: CATSGSDTQYF.

As concerns this clonotype: The junction and the germline gene differ at one end; a read error may be behind it. The chain employs TRBV10-3 and TRBJ2-4; 10 bases align to TRBD2. This CDR3 has 18 residues. CDR1 is ENHRY and CDR2 is SYGVKD in the germline V gene. For the CDR3, the DNA is TGTGCCATCAGTGAGACTAGCGGGGTTCCTGGGGGCAAAAGCATTCAGTACTTC. This sequence encodes CAISETSGVPGGKSIQYF.

On this clonotype: Germline is not matched at one junction end, which may reflect a read error. CDR3: CVTSRPGQGMETQYF. The CDR3 nucleotides are TGTGTCACCAGCAGACCGGGACAGGGTATGGAGACCCAGTACTTC. The rearrangement uses TRBV15 and TRBJ2-5; 9 nucleotides agree with TRBD1. CDR3 length: 15 residues. The germline CDR1 and CDR2 sequences are LNHNV and YYDKDF (reference sequence).

This chain connects TRBV19 to TRBJ2-4, with D perhaps matching TRBD1 or TRBD2 (7 bases each). The J call may be faulty, since TRBJ2-7 better matches the DNA end. The CDR3 sequence is 13 residues long. CDR1 and CDR2 (germline): LNHDA, SQIVND (reference sequence). The DNA of the CDR3 is TGTGCCAGTAGAGGGACAGCGGGGTACGAGCAGTACTTC. This codes for CASRGTAGYEQYF.

To note about this clonotype: A much larger clone lies a single base off, so this may be a read error. The chain employs TRBV6-6 and TRBJ1-2, with D tentatively TRBD1 (6 bases). The CDR3 is made up of 17 amino acids. In germline, CDR1 is MNHNY, CDR2 SVGAGI (reference sequence). The CDR3 coding sequence is TGTGCCGGCAGTTACGGGGGCGGCAGTAAACGTAACTATGGCTACACCTTC. Translation gives CAGSYGGGSKRNYGYTF.